Shown below are 14 T cell receptor beta chains from a single sample sequenced in a study of control samples from healthy donors and cancer patients. Profiling relied on immunoSEQ multiplex PCR, and the TCRdb table lists in-frame clones only, not all of them. The sample includes roughly 63,000 clones, around 87% seen only once; the top ten take 5.5% to 7%. The sequenced sample was PBMCs. These receptors originate from a man between 60 and 75 years old with colorectal cancer.

This clone appeared a single time. V and J are TRBV11-2 and TRBJ2-7, with D uncertain. The CDR3 length is 11 residues. V lost 6 bases and J lost 3, with 6 bases in between. In germline, CDR1 is SGHAT, CDR2 FQNNGV. This chain's CDR3 is CASRSGYEQYF. The CDR3, as DNA: TGTGCCAGCAGATCGGGCTACGAGCAGTACTTC.

This chain uses TRBV2 with TRBJ1-5; D is perhaps TRBD1 (5 bases). V was clipped by 7 bases and J by 3 bases, with 10 bases between them. This CDR3 spans 13 amino acids. Germline V gives CDR1 SNHLY, CDR2 FYNNEI. In nucleotides, the CDR3 is TGTGCCAGCACGAGGGACCCCAATCAGCCCCAGCATTTT. This translates into CASTRDPNQPQHF.

DNA of the CDR3: TGTGCCTGGAGTGTAAGGGCAGAGCATCAGCCCCAGCATTTT. This sequence encodes CAWSVRAEHQPQHF. The rearrangement joins TRBV30 to TRBJ1-5, with D uncertain. The CDR3 is 14 amino acids. Germline loops: CDR1 GTSNPN, CDR2 SVGIG (reference sequence). V lost 0 bases to trimming and J lost 5 bases, with 11 bases between them.

This chain connects TRBV7-2 to TRBJ1-2; D remains unclear. CDR1 and CDR2 from the germline V gene are SGHTA and FQGNSA. Trimming removed 0 bases at V and 1 base at J, with 9 bases between. The CDR3 has 15 amino acids. This chain's CDR3 is CASSLALVVNYGYTF. CDR3 nucleotides: TGTGCCAGCAGCTTAGCGCTAGTTGTTAACTATGGCTACACCTTC.

The chain is built from TRBV12-3 or TRBV12-4 and TRBJ1-6, with D uncertain. The V end was cut by 3 bases, the J end by 12 bases, with 12 bases between. This CDR3 comprises 13 residues. The CDR3 loop is CASSFGKDRPLHF. In DNA, the CDR3 is TGTGCCAGCAGTTTTGGGAAGGACCGACCCCTCCACTTT.

V gene TRBV9 combines with J gene TRBJ1-3, with D maybe TRBD1 (6 bases). V was cut by 2 bases and J by 4 bases, with 16 bases left in between. Per the germline V gene, CDR1 is SGDLS and CDR2 is YYNGEE. The CDR3 length is 16 residues. The CDR3 here is CASSVAPGDPGNTIYF. CDR3 nucleotide sequence: TGTGCCAGCAGCGTTGCCCCAGGGGACCCCGGAAACACCATATATTTT.

The gene calls are TRBV6-2 or TRBV6-3 and TRBJ1-1; D is ambiguous. The CDR3 covers 13 residues. The germline V and J ends were trimmed by 4 bases and 1 base, with 7 bases remaining between them. Germline CDR1 and CDR2: MNHEY and SVGEGT. The DNA of the CDR3 is TGTGCCAGCAGTTGGGGAACGAACACTGAAGCTTTCTTT. Protein product: CASSWGTNTEAFF.

On this clone: One end of the junction varies from germline; a read error may be responsible. The V gene is TRBV29-1, the J gene TRBJ2-7; D is perhaps TRBD1 (5 bases). The germline V gene has CDR1 SQVTM and CDR2 ANQGSEA. The CDR3 loop spans 11 amino acids. In DNA form, the CDR3 reads TGCAGCGTTGAAATTCCCCCCCCCAGGGACTTC. This sequence encodes CSVEIPPPRDF.

The rearrangement uses TRBV5-5 and TRBJ2-7; D is unresolved. The V end lost 0 bases, the J end lost 5 bases, and 9 bases lay between the germline ends. The germline gives CDR1 SGHKS, CDR2 YYEKEE (reference sequence). CDR3 size: 13 residues. CDR3 region: CASSLGTQDEQYF. The CDR3 DNA reads as TGTGCCAGCAGCTTGGGGACGCAAGACGAGCAGTACTTC.

This clone appeared a few times. The gene calls are TRBV4-2 and TRBJ1-6, with a weak D call TRBD1 (6 bases). V was clipped by 2 bases and J by 7 bases, with 12 bases between them. CDR1 is LGHNA, CDR2 YNFKEQ, per germline. The CDR3 has 15 residues. CDR3 nucleotides: TGTGCCAGCAGCCAAAGGGGGGGGCGGAATTCACCCCTCCACTTT. It encodes CASSQRGGRNSPLHF.

The chain uses TRBV28 and TRBJ2-1; tentative D call: TRBD1 (6 bases). This CDR3 has 13 residues. With 5 bases removed from V and 9 bases from J, the gap between germline ends came to 14 bases. The germline V gene encodes CDR1 MDHEN and CDR2 SYDVKM. CDR3 region: CASSNRDIIEQFF. The CDR3 region has the DNA TGTGCCAGCAGTAACCGGGACATAATTGAGCAGTTCTTC.

The J gene is TRBJ2-5, the V gene TRBV21-1; the table names TRBD1, a call not compared with the DNA. TRBV21-1 is described as a pseudogene. The CDR3 totals 14 residues. Written as DNA, the CDR3 is TGTGCCAGCAGCAGCCGGGACAGGGAAGAGACCCAGTACTTC. The encoded protein is CASSSRDREETQYF.

The chain links TRBV11-1 to TRBJ1-1; D is uncertain. The CDR3 has 13 amino acids. Germline CDR1 and CDR2: SGHAT and FQDESV (reference sequence). V lost 1 base and J 1 base, leaving 4 bases between the germline ends. CDR3 amino acids: CASSLGKNTEAFF. CDR3 nucleotides: TGTGCCAGCAGCTTAGGTAAGAACACTGAAGCTTTCTTT.

The V call is TRBV6-5, the J call TRBJ2-7, with a possible D match to TRBD1 (5 bases). The CDR3 covers 15 residues. The V gene lost 0 bases and the J gene lost 7 bases, with 16 bases spanning the gap. Germline CDR1 MNHEY, CDR2 SVGAGI. The CDR3 region has the DNA TGTGCCAGCAGTTACTCGACAGCCAGGGTTCTGGAGCAGTACTTC. It encodes CASSYSTARVLEQYF.